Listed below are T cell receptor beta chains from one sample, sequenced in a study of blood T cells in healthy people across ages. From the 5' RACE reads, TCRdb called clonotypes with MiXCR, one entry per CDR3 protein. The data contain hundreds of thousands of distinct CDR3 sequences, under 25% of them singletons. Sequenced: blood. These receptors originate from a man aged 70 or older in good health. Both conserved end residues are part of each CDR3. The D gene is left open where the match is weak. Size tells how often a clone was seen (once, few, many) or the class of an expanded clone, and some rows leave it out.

cdr3_aa: CAWTKNEKLFF
cdr3_nt: TGTGCCTGGACTAAGAATGAAAAACTGTTTTTT
v_call: TRBV30
d_call: -
clone_size: few
j_call: TRBJ1-4

cdr3_aa: CASSYSQGSDGEKLFF
cdr3_nt: TGTGCCAGCAGTTACTCTCAAGGGTCGGATGGCGAAAAACTGTTTTTT
v_call: TRBV6-2/TRBV6-3
d_call: -
clone_size: -
j_call: TRBJ1-4

cdr3_aa: CASSPRLVGSGANVLTF
cdr3_nt: TGCGCCAGCAGCCCGAGACTAGTCGGCTCTGGGGCCAACGTCCTGACTTTC
v_call: TRBV5-1
d_call: -
clone_size: -
j_call: TRBJ2-6

cdr3_aa: CASWGEANTEAFF
cdr3_nt: TGTGCCAGCTGGGGGGAGGCGAACACTGAAGCTTTCTTT
v_call: TRBV5-5
d_call: -
clone_size: -
j_call: TRBJ1-1

cdr3_aa: CASRGTSAAPYEQYF
cdr3_nt: TGTGCCAGCCGAGGGACTAGCGCCGCGCCCTACGAGCAGTACTTC
v_call: TRBV6-5
d_call: TRBD2
clone_size: -
j_call: TRBJ2-7

cdr3_aa: CSARRDSSYNEQFF
cdr3_nt: TGCAGTGCCAGAAGGGACTCGTCCTACAATGAGCAGTTCTTC
v_call: TRBV20-1
d_call: -
clone_size: -
j_call: TRBJ2-1

cdr3_aa: CSVVETSNTEAFF
cdr3_nt: TGCAGCGTTGTAGAGACATCGAACACTGAAGCTTTCTTT
v_call: TRBV29-1
d_call: -
clone_size: many
j_call: TRBJ1-1

cdr3_aa: CASSLQYPGAGELFF
cdr3_nt: TGTGCCAGCAGTTTGCAGTATCCTGGGGCCGGGGAGCTGTTTTTT
v_call: TRBV12-3/TRBV12-4
d_call: -
clone_size: -
j_call: TRBJ2-2

cdr3_aa: CASSLLPGASADTQYF
cdr3_nt: TGCGCCAGCAGCTTACTTCCGGGAGCAAGTGCAGATACGCAGTATTTT
v_call: TRBV7-2
d_call: -
clone_size: -
j_call: TRBJ2-3

cdr3_aa: CASSETFSGRSEQYF
cdr3_nt: TGTGCCAGCAGTGAAACATTTAGCGGGAGAAGCGAGCAGTACTTC
v_call: TRBV6-1
d_call: TRBD2
clone_size: -
j_call: TRBJ2-7

cdr3_aa: CASSLYRLNTGELFF
cdr3_nt: TGCGCCAGCAGCTTGTACAGGTTGAACACCGGGGAGCTGTTTTTT
v_call: TRBV5-1
d_call: -
clone_size: few
j_call: TRBJ2-2

cdr3_aa: CSTRSGPLGAGELFF
cdr3_nt: TGCAGCACACGTAGCGGGCCGCTTGGAGCCGGGGAGCTGTTTTTT
v_call: TRBV29-1
d_call: TRBD2
clone_size: -
j_call: TRBJ2-2

cdr3_aa: CASSSDSSSYNEQFF
cdr3_nt: TGTGCCAGCAGTTCCGACAGCAGCTCCTACAATGAGCAGTTCTTC
v_call: TRBV3-1
d_call: -
clone_size: once
j_call: TRBJ2-1

cdr3_aa: CASSQAAGAFF
cdr3_nt: TGTGCCAGCAGCCAAGCTGCGGGAGCCTTCTTT
v_call: TRBV3-1
d_call: -
clone_size: few
j_call: TRBJ1-1

cdr3_aa: CASSLYGTGGFYEQYF
cdr3_nt: TGTGCCAGCAGCTTGTACGGGACAGGGGGTTTTTACGAGCAGTACTTC
v_call: TRBV7-6
d_call: TRBD1
clone_size: few
j_call: TRBJ2-7

cdr3_aa: CASSQGKGTEQFF
cdr3_nt: TGCGCCAGCAGCCAAGGAAAAGGGACTGAGCAGTTCTTC
v_call: TRBV4-1
d_call: -
clone_size: -
j_call: TRBJ2-1

cdr3_aa: CASSLRPTTGANVLTF
cdr3_nt: TGTGCCAGCAGCTTACGGCCAACTACTGGGGCCAACGTCCTGACTTTC
v_call: TRBV7-2
d_call: -
clone_size: -
j_call: TRBJ2-6

cdr3_aa: CASSPQQGANEKLFF
cdr3_nt: TGTGCCAGCTCACCTCAGCAGGGAGCTAATGAAAAACTGTTTTTT
v_call: TRBV18
d_call: -
clone_size: -
j_call: TRBJ1-4

cdr3_aa: CASSPRAGAERNTIYF
cdr3_nt: TGCGCCAGCAGCCCCCGGGCCGGGGCGGAACGAAACACCATATATTTT
v_call: TRBV4-1
d_call: -
clone_size: -
j_call: TRBJ1-3

cdr3_aa: CASSFFAGIYEQYF
cdr3_nt: TGTGCCAGCAGCTTTTTCGCAGGAATCTACGAGCAGTACTTC
v_call: TRBV7-2
d_call: -
clone_size: few
j_call: TRBJ2-7

cdr3_aa: CSALFPGQGLTEAFF
cdr3_nt: TGCAGTGCGCTTTTCCCGGGACAGGGACTCACTGAAGCTTTCTTT
v_call: TRBV20-1
d_call: TRBD1
clone_size: -
j_call: TRBJ1-1

cdr3_aa: CASSLVGTLHTIYF
cdr3_nt: TGTGCCAGCAGCTTAGTAGGCACCTTGCACACCATATATTTT
v_call: TRBV7-2
d_call: -
clone_size: few
j_call: TRBJ1-3

cdr3_aa: CASMPQRPPGELFF
cdr3_nt: TGTGCCAGCATGCCACAGCGACCTCCCGGGGAGCTGTTTTTT
v_call: TRBV7-9
d_call: -
clone_size: many
j_call: TRBJ2-2

cdr3_aa: CASRATSGRAYEQYF
cdr3_nt: TGTGCCAGCAGAGCGACTAGCGGGAGGGCCTACGAGCAGTACTTC
v_call: TRBV2
d_call: TRBD2
clone_size: many
j_call: TRBJ2-7

cdr3_aa: CASSLASGNTYNEQFF
cdr3_nt: TGCGCCAGCAGCTTAGCTAGCGGGAACACCTACAATGAGCAGTTCTTC
v_call: TRBV5-1
d_call: TRBD2
clone_size: few
j_call: TRBJ2-1

cdr3_aa: CAVQGAVYTEAFF
cdr3_nt: TGTGCCGTACAGGGGGCAGTTTACACTGAAGCTTTCTTT
v_call: TRBV10-3
d_call: TRBD1
clone_size: many
j_call: TRBJ1-1

cdr3_aa: CASRPVGEYYEQYF
cdr3_nt: TGTGCCAGCAGACCCGTAGGGGAGTACTACGAGCAGTACTTC
v_call: TRBV6-5
d_call: -
clone_size: -
j_call: TRBJ2-7

cdr3_aa: CATSRGGQGNYGYTF
cdr3_nt: TGTGCCACCAGCAGAGGCGGACAGGGAAACTATGGCTACACCTTC
v_call: TRBV15
d_call: TRBD1
clone_size: few
j_call: TRBJ1-2

cdr3_aa: CASSYTGISEQYF
cdr3_nt: TGTGCCAGCAGTTACACTGGCATTTCCGAGCAGTACTTC
v_call: TRBV6-6
d_call: -
clone_size: few
j_call: TRBJ2-7

cdr3_aa: CASSRLGGKNTGELFF
cdr3_nt: TGTGCCAGCAGTCGCCTAGGGGGAAAGAACACCGGGGAGCTGTTTTTT
v_call: TRBV6-2/TRBV6-3
d_call: -
clone_size: -
j_call: TRBJ2-2

cdr3_aa: CASSKGWEYSGNTIHF
cdr3_nt: TGTGCCAGCAGCAAAGGCTGGGAATACTCTGGAAACACCATACATTTT
v_call: TRBV3-1
d_call: -
clone_size: -
j_call: TRBJ1-3